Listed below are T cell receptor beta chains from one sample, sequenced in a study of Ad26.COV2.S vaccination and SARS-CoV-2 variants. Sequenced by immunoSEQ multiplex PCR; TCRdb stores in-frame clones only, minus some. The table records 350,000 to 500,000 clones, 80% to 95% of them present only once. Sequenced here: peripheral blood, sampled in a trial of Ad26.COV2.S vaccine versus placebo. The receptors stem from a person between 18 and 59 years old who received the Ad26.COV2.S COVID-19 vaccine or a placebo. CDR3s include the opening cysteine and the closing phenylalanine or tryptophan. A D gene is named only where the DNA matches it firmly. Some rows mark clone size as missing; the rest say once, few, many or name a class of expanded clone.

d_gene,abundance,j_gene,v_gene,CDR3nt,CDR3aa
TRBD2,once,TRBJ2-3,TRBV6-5,TGTGCCAGCTTAACCGGGACTAGCGGACCAGATACGCAGTATTTT,CASLTGTSGPDTQYF
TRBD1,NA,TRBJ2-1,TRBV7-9,TGTGCCAGCAGCTTAGAGGGGGCGGTTGGGGGCGAGCAGTTCTTC,CASSLEGAVGGEQFF
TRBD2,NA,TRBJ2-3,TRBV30,TGTGCCTGGAGTGTATTTAGGACTAGCGGGAAGGGAGATACGCAGTATTTT,CAWSVFRTSGKGDTQYF
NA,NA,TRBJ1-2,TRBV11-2,TGTGCCAGCAGCTTAGAATCGGGCGGCCGTTCCTATGGCTACACCTTC,CASSLESGGRSYGYTF
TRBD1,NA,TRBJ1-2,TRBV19,TGTGCCAGTACCCAGGACAGGGGACATGGCTACACCTTC,CASTQDRGHGYTF
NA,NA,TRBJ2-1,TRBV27,TGTGCCAGCAGTAGCGGACACCTCTACAATGAGCAGTTCTTC,CASSSGHLYNEQFF
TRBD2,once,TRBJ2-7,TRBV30,TGTGCCTGGAGTGTAGGGCTAGCGGGAGACGACGAGCAGTACTTC,CAWSVGLAGDDEQYF
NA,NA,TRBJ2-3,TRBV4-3,TGCGCCAGCAGCCCGGGTTTCGGCACAGATACGCAGTATTTT,CASSPGFGTDTQYF
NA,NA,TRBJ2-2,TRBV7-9,TGTGCCAGCAGCCTTACATCGAACACCGGGGAGCTGTTTTTT,CASSLTSNTGELFF
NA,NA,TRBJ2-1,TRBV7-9,TGTGCCAGCGCTAGTGGGTTGGACAATGAGCAGTTCTTC,CASASGLDNEQFF
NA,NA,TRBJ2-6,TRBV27,TGTGCCAGCAGTTCGCCTAATTTTGGGGCCAACGTCCTGACTTTC,CASSSPNFGANVLTF
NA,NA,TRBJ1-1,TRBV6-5,TGTGCCAGCAGTTGGGAGCGAAATATGAACACTGAAGCTTTCTTT,CASSWERNMNTEAFF
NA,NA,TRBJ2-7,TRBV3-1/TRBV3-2,TGTGCCAGCAGCCGGACAGCCCCGAACTACGGGCAGTACTTC,CASSRTAPNYGQYF
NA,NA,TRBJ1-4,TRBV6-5,TGTGCCAGCAGTTACTTGTCCGGGACAAGGAATGAAAAACTGTTTTTT,CASSYLSGTRNEKLFF
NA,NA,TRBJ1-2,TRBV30,TGTGCCTGGAGTGTACTCTGGGGCTACACCTTC,CAWSVLWGYTF
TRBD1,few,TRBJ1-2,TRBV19,TGTGCCAGTAGTTCACCCCAGGGGGTTAACTATGGCTACACCTTC,CASSSPQGVNYGYTF
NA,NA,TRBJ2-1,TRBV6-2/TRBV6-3,TGTGCCAGCAGTTACTCCTCGCGTGAGCAGTTCTTC,CASSYSSREQFF
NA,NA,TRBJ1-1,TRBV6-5,TGTGCCAGCAGTTACTCGACAGCCTTGAACACTGAAGCTTTCTTT,CASSYSTALNTEAFF
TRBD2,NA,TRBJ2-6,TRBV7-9,TGTGCCAGCAGCAACGGACTAGCGGGATATACTGGGGCCAACGTCCTGACTTTC,CASSNGLAGYTGANVLTF
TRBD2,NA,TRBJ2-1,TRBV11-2,TGTGCCAGCAGCTTAGAACGGACTAGCAAGCAGTTCTTC,CASSLERTSKQFF
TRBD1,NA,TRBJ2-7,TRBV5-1,TGCGCCAGCAGCGACCGGACAGGGGGCGCGGGGGAGCAGTACTTC,CASSDRTGGAGEQYF
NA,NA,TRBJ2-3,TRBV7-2,TGTGCCAGCAGCTTAGCAGGGCAGGCCACAGATACGCAGTATTTT,CASSLAGQATDTQYF
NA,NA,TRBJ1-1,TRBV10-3,TGTGCCACCATGGGGATGGGTGACACTGAAGCTTTCTTT,CATMGMGDTEAFF
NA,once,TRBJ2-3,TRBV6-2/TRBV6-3,TGTGCCAACAGTCTATTCCGACATTTGCAAGATCGGTATTTT,CANSLFRHLQDRYF
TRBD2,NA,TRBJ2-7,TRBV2,TGTGCCAGCAGATCATCTAGCGGGAGTTACGAGCAGTACTTC,CASRSSSGSYEQYF
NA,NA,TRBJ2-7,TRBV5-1,TGCGCCAGCAGCTTGGGTTACAGTACCTACGAGCAGTACTTC,CASSLGYSTYEQYF
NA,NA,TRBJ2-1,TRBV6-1,TGTGCCAGCAGTGAAGTGCGGGACAATGAGCAGTTCTTC,CASSEVRDNEQFF
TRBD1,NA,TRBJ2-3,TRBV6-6,TGTGCCAGCAGTTACTCCGGGACAGGGGTTGGAGATACGCAGTATTTT,CASSYSGTGVGDTQYF
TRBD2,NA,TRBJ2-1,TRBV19,TGTGCCAGTATGGGGACTAGCGGGTTCTACAATGAGCAGTTCTTC,CASMGTSGFYNEQFF
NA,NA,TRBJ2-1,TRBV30,TGTGCCTGGAGTTATAGGAAAGACAATGAGCAGTTCTTC,CAWSYRKDNEQFF
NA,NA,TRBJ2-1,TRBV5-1,TGCGCCAGCAGCTTCGGCAATGAGCAGTTCTTC,CASSFGNEQFF